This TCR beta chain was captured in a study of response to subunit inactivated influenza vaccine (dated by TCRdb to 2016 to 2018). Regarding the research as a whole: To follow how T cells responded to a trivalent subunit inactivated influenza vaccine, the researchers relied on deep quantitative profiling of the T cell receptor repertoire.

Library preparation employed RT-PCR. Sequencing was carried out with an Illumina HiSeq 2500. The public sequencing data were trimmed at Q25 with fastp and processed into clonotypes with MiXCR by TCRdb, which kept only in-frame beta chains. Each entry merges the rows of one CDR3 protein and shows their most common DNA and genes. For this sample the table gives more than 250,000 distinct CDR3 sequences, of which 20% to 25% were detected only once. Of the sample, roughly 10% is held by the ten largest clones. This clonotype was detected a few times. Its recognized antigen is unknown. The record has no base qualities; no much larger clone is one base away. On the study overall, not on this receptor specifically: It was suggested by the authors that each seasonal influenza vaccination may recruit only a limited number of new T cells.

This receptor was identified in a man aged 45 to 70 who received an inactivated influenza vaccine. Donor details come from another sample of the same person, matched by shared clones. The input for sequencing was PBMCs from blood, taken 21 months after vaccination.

The DNA sequence follows: TGTGCCAGCAGTTGGAAAGCAACTAATGAAAAACTGTTTTTT. This yields the protein CASSWKATNEKLFF. The chain is assembled from TRBV12-3 or TRBV12-4 and TRBJ1-4, with no confident D gene call. Relative to germline, V is 4 bases shorter and J is 0 bases shorter, with 6 bases between their ends. From cysteine to phenylalanine, the CDR3 is 14 amino acids long. Only the CDR3 portion is preserved as DNA: 42 bases, with reading frame beginning at the first base.